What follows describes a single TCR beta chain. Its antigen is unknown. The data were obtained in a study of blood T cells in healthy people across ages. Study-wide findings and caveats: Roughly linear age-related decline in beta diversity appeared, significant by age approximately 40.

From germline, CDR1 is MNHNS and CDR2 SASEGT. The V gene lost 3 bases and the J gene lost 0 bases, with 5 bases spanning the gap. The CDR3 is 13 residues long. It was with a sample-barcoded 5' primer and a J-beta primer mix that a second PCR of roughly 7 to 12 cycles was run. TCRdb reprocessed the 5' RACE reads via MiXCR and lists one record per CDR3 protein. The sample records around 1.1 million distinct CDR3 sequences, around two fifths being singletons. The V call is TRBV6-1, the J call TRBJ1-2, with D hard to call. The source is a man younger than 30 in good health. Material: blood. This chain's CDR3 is CASSDSPNYGYTF. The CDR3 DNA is TGTGCCAGCAGTGACAGTCCTAACTATGGCTACACCTTC.